Listed below are T cell receptor beta chains from one sample, sequenced in a study of T cell changes during pregnancy in multiple sclerosis. Here immunoSEQ multiplex PCR was the method, and the copy in TCRdb shows in-frame clones only, minus some. The profile shows about 59,000 clones, about 93% of them singletons. Sequences were derived from CD8+ T cells from peripheral blood mononuclear cells, sampled in the third trimester of pregnancy. These receptors came from a female donor with multiple sclerosis, enrolled in a pregnancy study. CDR3s include the opening cysteine and the closing phenylalanine or tryptophan.

CDR3 protein: CASSLGGGPGAEAFF
J gene: TRBJ1-1
V gene: TRBV13

CDR3 protein: CASSLSLGTRETQYF
J gene: TRBJ2-5
V gene: TRBV27

CDR3 protein: CASSLGTSTHEQYF
J gene: TRBJ2-7
V gene: TRBV28

CDR3 protein: CASSTGTATNEKLFF
J gene: TRBJ1-4
V gene: TRBV19

CDR3 protein: CASKTIRGNQPQHF
J gene: TRBJ1-5
V gene: TRBV27

CDR3 protein: CASSRRDSGHNEQFF
J gene: TRBJ2-1
V gene: TRBV5-1

CDR3 protein: CASSSSGTGREPRPYEQYF
J gene: TRBJ2-7
V gene: TRBV28

CDR3 protein: CASSFGTGNYEQYF
J gene: TRBJ2-7
V gene: TRBV27

CDR3 protein: CASSYTGGYNEQFF
J gene: TRBJ2-1
V gene: TRBV6-5

CDR3 protein: CASSFRQGKDTEAFF
J gene: TRBJ1-1
V gene: TRBV13

CDR3 protein: CASSFVLAGVSGANVLTF
J gene: TRBJ2-6
V gene: TRBV28

CDR3 protein: CAWRVQGVTNTEAFF
J gene: TRBJ1-1
V gene: TRBV30

CDR3 protein: CASSQDPTSRNEQYF
J gene: TRBJ2-7
V gene: TRBV4-1

CDR3 protein: CASSSKTGGGLLGKLFF
J gene: TRBJ1-4
V gene: TRBV7-9

CDR3 protein: CASSLDGGYEQYF
J gene: TRBJ2-7
V gene: TRBV27

CDR3 protein: CASSLAIATNTGELFF
J gene: TRBJ2-2
V gene: TRBV5-4

CDR3 protein: CASRTGAVLGQGPDTQYF
J gene: TRBJ2-3
V gene: TRBV12-2

CDR3 protein: CASSFLAGGSEAFF
J gene: TRBJ1-1
V gene: TRBV5-8

CDR3 protein: CASSLGDRPAQHF
J gene: TRBJ1-5
V gene: TRBV7-9

CDR3 protein: CASSAGTSGVLTDTQYF
J gene: TRBJ2-3
V gene: TRBV9

CDR3 protein: CASSFGSSYNEQFF
J gene: TRBJ2-1
V gene: TRBV27

CDR3 protein: CASSGTGYEQYF
J gene: TRBJ2-7
V gene: TRBV9

CDR3 protein: CASSYAGGAYEQYF
J gene: TRBJ2-7
V gene: TRBV5-4

CDR3 protein: CASGSSGELFF
J gene: TRBJ2-2
V gene: TRBV28

CDR3 protein: CASRDRGPNQPQHF
J gene: TRBJ1-5
V gene: TRBV27

CDR3 protein: CASSQGAGNSPLHF
J gene: TRBJ1-6
V gene: TRBV4-1

CDR3 protein: CASSTRPQGAREKLFF
J gene: TRBJ1-4
V gene: TRBV13

CDR3 protein: CASSIAPSVNQPQHF
J gene: TRBJ1-5
V gene: TRBV19

CDR3 protein: CASSPRQGLNEKLFF
J gene: TRBJ1-4
V gene: TRBV27

CDR3 protein: CASSEAPGQPQHF
J gene: TRBJ1-5
V gene: TRBV6-1

CDR3 protein: CASSQLGLNEKLFF
J gene: TRBJ1-4
V gene: TRBV4-2

CDR3 protein: CASRSSNYNEQFF
J gene: TRBJ2-1
V gene: TRBV28

CDR3 protein: CASNPPGTDRKEQFF
J gene: TRBJ2-1
V gene: TRBV11-2

CDR3 protein: CASSDGTSGTVQYF
J gene: TRBJ2-7
V gene: TRBV6-1

CDR3 protein: CSVEGIGESEDTQYF
J gene: TRBJ2-3
V gene: TRBV29-1

CDR3 protein: CASSFVAGLDGYTF
J gene: TRBJ1-2
V gene: TRBV28

CDR3 protein: CASTPLRRGTEAFF
J gene: TRBJ1-1
V gene: TRBV19

CDR3 protein: CASSPLDTDEQYF
J gene: TRBJ2-7
V gene: TRBV7-8

CDR3 protein: CASRAKNTEAFF
J gene: TRBJ1-1
V gene: TRBV2

CDR3 protein: CASRTGVANGYTF
J gene: TRBJ1-2
V gene: TRBV19

CDR3 protein: CASSVGGWDYEQYF
J gene: TRBJ2-7
V gene: TRBV9

CDR3 protein: CASSQDPATGDGYTF
J gene: TRBJ1-2
V gene: TRBV4-3

CDR3 protein: CASSQGDRLNQPQHF
J gene: TRBJ1-5
V gene: TRBV4-2

CDR3 protein: CASSFPSGLAVTYEQYF
J gene: TRBJ2-7
V gene: TRBV7-9